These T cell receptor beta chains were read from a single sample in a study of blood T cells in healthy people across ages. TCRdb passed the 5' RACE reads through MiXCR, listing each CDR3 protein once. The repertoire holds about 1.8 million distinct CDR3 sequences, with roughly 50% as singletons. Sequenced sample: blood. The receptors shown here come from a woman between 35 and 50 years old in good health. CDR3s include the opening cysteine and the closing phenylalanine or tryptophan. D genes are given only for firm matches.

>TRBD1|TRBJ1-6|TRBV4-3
CASSQDSAGGTSPLHF
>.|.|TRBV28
CASSLVRLSTGTQYF
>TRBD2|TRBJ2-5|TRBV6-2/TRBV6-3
CASSPQRLAGAQETQYF
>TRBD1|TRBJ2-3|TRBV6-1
CASRPGQGVDTQYF
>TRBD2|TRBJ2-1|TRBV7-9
CASSRLADEQFF
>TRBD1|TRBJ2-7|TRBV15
CATSRGTDLRYEQYF
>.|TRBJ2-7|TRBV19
CASSAEQASGYEQYF
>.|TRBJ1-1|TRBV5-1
CASSLGSGTGVNTEAFF
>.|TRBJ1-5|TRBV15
CATSRDYDQPQHF
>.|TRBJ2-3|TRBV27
CASSSPREADTQYF
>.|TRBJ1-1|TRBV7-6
CASSLYPWGSDTEAFF
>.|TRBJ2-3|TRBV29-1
CSVSLGVPTDTQYF
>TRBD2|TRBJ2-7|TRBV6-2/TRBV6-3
CASSYPKGLAGHNERYF